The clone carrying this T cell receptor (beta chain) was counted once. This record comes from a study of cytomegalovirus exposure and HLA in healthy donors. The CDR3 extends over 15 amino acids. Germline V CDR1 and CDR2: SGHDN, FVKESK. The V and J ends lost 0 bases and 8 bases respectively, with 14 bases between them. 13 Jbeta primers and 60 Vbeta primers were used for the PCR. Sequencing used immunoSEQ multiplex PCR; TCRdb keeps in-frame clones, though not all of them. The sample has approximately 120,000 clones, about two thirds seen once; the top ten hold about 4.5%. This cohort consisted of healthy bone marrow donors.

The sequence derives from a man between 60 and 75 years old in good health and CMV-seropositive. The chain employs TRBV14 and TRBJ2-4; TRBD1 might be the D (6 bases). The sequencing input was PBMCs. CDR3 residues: CASSQENRAGDIQYF. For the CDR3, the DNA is TGTGCCAGCAGCCAAGAAAACAGGGCCGGAGACATTCAGTACTTC.